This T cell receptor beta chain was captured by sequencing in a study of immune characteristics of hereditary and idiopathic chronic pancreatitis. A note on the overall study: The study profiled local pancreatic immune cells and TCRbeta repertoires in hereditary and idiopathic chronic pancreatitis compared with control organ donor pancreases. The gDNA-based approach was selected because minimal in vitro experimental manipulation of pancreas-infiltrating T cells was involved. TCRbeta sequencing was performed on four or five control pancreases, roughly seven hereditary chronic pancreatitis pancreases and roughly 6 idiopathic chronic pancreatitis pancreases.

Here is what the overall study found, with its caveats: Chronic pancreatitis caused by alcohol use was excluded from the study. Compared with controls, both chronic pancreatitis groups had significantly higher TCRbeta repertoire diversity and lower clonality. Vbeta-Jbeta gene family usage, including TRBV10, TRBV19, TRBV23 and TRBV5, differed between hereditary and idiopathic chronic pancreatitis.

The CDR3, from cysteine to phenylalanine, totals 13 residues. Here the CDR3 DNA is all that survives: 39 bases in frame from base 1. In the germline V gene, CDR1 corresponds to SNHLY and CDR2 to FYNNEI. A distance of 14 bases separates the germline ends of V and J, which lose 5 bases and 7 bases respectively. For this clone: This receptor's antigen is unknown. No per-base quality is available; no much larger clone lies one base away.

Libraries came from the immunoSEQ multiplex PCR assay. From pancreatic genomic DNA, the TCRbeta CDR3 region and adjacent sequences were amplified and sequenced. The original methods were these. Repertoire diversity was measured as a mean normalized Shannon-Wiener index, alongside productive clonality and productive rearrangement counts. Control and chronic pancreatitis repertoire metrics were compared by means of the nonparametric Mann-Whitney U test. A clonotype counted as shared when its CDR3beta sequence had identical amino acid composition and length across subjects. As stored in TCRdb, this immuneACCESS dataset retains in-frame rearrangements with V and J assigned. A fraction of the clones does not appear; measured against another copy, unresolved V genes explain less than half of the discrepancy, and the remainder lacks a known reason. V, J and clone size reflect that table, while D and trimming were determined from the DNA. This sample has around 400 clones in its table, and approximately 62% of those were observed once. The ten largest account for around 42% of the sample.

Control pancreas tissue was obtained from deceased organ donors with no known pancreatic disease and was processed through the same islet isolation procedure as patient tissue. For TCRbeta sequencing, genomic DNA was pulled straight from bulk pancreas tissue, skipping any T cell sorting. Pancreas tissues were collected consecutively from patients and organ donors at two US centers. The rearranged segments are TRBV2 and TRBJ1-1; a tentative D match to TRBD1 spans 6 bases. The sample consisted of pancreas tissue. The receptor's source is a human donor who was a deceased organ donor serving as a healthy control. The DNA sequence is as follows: TGTGCCAGCAGTCTGGACAGACTAGATGAAGCTTTCTTT. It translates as CASSLDRLDEAFF.